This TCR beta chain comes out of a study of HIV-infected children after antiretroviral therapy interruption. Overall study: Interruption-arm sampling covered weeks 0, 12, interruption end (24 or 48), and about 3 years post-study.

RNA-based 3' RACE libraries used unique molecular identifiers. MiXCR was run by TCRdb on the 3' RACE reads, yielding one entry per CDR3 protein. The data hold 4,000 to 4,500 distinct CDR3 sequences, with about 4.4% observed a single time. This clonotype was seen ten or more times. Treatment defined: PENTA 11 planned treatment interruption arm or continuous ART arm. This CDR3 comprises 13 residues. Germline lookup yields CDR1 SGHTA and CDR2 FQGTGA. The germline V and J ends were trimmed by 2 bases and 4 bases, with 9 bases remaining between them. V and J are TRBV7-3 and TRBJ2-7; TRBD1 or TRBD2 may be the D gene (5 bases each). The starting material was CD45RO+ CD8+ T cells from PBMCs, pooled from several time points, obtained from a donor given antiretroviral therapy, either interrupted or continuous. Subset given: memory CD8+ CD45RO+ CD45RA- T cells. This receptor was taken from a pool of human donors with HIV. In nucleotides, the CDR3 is TGTGCCAGCAGCTTAGGGGGTGAATACGAGCAGTACTTC. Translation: CASSLGGEYEQYF.